This T cell receptor (beta chain) was retrieved from a study of somatic mutations in cytotoxic T cells in rheumatoid arthritis. Study summary: Collection of patient blood (30 ml EDTA) took place right after diagnosis, before any treatment.

The germline V gene has CDR1 LNHNV and CDR2 YYDKDF (reference sequence). V was pared by 1 base and J by 4 bases, with 11 bases between. The length of the CDR3 is 14 residues. Sequenced by immunoSEQ multiplex PCR; TCRdb stores in-frame clones only, minus some. The table lists almost 3,000 clones, 80% to 90% of them singletons, with around 30% in the top ten. The specimen sequenced was CD8+ T cells sorted from blood. The source of this sequence is a woman aged 55-70 years with rheumatoid arthritis. V usage is TRBV15 and J usage is TRBJ2-7, with a possible D match to TRBD2 (6 bases). The DNA for the CDR3 is TGTGCCACCAGCAGAGCTACGGGAGCTTACGAGCAGTACTTC. The encoded protein is CATSRATGAYEQYF.